This T cell receptor (beta chain) originates from a study of beta chain features in type 1 diabetes. Study details: Investigators examined more than 90 million sorted cells across all samples.

The CDR3 length is 18 residues. Per the germline V gene, CDR1 is LGHNA and CDR2 is YNFKEQ. V was cut by 1 base and J by 2 bases, with 18 bases left in between. This clone has only a few counts. Antigen specificity is unknown. Since all of the isolated RNA was reverse transcribed, expressed TCRB transcripts were what got sequenced. Only in-frame clones appear in the TCRdb table, and some are missing; sequencing was by immunoSEQ multiplex PCR. The sample includes hundreds of thousands of clones, 10% to 15% seen only once; the top ten take roughly 0.0097%. Study-wide results and limits: Within each of all four CD4+ subsets, Type 1 diabetes patients had TCRB CDR3s that were moderately but significantly shorter.

Sequenced: naive CD4+ T cells from blood. The chain couples TRBV4-2 to TRBJ1-5; D unclear. The clonotype originates from a woman aged 18-29 years with type 1 diabetes. The CDR3 DNA reads TGTGCCAGCAGCCAAGTATTAAGAGGGAGGAGGGGCAATCAGCCCCAGCATTTT. It encodes CASSQVLRGRRGNQPQHF.